Detailed here is one T cell receptor beta chain. Its antigen is as yet unknown. From germline, CDR1 is SGHTA and CDR2 FQGNSA. With 4 bases removed from V and 6 bases from J, the gap between germline ends came to 16 bases. The CDR3 is 14 residues long. Donors were healthy HIV-negative adults without recent acute infections or vaccinations. The entry originates in a study of shared clonotypes between healthy human individuals. The table came from immunoSEQ multiplex PCR; TCRdb's copy has only in-frame clones and leaves some out. Of fewer than 650,000 clones listed, about 79% were seen once; the top ten hold 10% to 15%. Overall study results and limits: Tissue TCR repertoires likely differ from these blood-only repertoires.

The sequencing sample was made of PBMCs. The origin of this receptor is a middle-aged woman in good health. Some clones in this sample may be carry-over from other donors' samples. The chain joins TRBV7-2 to TRBJ2-7; the D call may be TRBD1 or TRBD2 (6 bases each). As DNA, the CDR3 is TGTGCCAGCAGCTCGGGGACGAGGGGGGTCGAGCAGTACTTC. Translation: CASSSGTRGVEQYF.